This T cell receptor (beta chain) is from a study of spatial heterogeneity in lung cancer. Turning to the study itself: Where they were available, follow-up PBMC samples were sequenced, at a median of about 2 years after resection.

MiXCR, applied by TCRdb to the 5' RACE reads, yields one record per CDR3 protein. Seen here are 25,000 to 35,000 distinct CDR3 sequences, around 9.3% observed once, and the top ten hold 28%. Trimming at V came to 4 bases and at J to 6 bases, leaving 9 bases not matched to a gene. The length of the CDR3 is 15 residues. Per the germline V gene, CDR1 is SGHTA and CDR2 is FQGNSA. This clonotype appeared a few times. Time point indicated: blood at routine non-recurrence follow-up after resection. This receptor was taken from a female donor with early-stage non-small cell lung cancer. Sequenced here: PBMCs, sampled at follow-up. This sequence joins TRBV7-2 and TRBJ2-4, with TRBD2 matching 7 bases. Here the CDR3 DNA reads TGTGCCAGCAGCTCCAAGGGGCCGGGGGGAAACATTCAGTACTTC. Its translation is CASSSKGPGGNIQYF.